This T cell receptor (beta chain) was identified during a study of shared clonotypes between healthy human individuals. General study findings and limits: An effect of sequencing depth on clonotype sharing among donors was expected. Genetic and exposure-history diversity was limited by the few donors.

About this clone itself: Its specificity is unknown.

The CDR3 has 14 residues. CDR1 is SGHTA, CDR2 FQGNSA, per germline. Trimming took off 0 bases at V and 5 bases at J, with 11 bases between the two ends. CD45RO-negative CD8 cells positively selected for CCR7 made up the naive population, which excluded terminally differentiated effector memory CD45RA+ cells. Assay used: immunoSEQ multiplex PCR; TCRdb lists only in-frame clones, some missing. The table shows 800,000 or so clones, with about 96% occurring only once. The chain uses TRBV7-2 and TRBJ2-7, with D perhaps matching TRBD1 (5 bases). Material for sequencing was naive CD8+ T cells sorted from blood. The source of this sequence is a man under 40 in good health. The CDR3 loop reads CASSLASLGDEQYF. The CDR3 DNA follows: TGTGCCAGCAGCTTAGCATCTCTAGGGGACGAGCAGTACTTC. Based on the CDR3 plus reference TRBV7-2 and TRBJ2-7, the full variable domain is GAGVSQSPSNKVTEKGKDVELRCDPISGHTALYWYRQSLGQGLEFLIYFQGNSAPDKSGLPSDRFSAERTGGSVSTLTIQRTQQEDSAVYLCASSLASLGDEQYFGPGTRLTVT.